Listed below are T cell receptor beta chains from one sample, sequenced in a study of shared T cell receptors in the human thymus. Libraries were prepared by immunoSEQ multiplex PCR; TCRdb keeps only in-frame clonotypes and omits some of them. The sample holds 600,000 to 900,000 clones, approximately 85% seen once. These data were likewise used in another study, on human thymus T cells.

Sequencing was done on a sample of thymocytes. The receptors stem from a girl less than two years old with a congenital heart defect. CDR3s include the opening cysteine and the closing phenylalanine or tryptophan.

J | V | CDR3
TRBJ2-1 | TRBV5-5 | CASSLTGGFYNEQFF
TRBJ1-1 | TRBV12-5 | CASGLRPQLSAGRMNTEAFF
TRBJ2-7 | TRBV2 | CASSEKSGYEQYF
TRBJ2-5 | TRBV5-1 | CASSFSDRGGDETQYF
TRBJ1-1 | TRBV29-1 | CSVLRTGDMNTEAFF
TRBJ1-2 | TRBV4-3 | CASSQRYRGRGNYGYTF
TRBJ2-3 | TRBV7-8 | CASSLNERARLAVGTDTQYF
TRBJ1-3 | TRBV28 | CASSLPGTGGNTIYF
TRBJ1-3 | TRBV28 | CASSLSGNTIYF
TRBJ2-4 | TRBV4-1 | CASSPYRGLENVVKNIQYF
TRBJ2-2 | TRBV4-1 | CASSQVRLAGALIWVTGELFF
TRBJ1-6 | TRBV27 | CASTPGGSHSPLHF
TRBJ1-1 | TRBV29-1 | CSVTGQAPEAFF
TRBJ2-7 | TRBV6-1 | CASPGDRDEQYF
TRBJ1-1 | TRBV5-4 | CATFRTTGHLGTEAFF
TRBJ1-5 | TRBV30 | CAWSVRETAPNQPQHF
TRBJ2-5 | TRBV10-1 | CASSAASGGRLETQYF
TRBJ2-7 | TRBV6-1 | CASSERTGAYEQYF
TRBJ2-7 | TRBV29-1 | CSVGGGSYEQYF
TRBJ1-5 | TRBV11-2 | CASTGDRDYQPQHF
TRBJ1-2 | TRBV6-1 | CASIRGDPYGYTF
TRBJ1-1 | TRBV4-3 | CASSQDGGIQLNTEAFF
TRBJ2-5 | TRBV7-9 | CATQFWSQETQYF
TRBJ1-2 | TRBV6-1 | CASDGDRVHGYTF
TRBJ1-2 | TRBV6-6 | CASRRTGGGYTF
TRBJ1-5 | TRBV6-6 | CASSYRDLGGQPQHF
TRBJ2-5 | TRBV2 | CASSEAKGQETQYF
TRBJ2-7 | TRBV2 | CASSRLDLNEQYF
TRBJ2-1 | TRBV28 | CASRLAPRGEQFF
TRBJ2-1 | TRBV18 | CASSPLAGTGVNEQFF
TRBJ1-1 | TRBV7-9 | CASSPGRVPSAEAFF
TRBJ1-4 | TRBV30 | CAWSVIGAPNEKLFF
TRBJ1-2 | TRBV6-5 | CASSRGDSANYGYTF
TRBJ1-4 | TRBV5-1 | CASSVYRGGGNEKLFF
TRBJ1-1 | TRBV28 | CASSSSAGQGANTEAFF
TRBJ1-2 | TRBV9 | CASSAEGAFYGYTF
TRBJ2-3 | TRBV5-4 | CASSFGTGLIASTDTQYF
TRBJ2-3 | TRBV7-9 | CASSLGGGEGDTQYF
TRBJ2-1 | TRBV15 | CATSGWTIRTGKQRTYNEQFF
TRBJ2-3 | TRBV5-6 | CASSFREGGTQYF
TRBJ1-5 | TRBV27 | CASSPKRDRGLNSNQPQHF
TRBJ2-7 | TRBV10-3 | CAISDWGGIGQGYEQYF
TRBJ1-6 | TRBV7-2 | CASSFQGGGSPLHF
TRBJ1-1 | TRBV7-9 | CASSFRDRGGMNTEAFF
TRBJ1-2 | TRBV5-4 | CASSFPRKGANYGYTF
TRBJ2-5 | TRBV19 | CASSTQETQYF